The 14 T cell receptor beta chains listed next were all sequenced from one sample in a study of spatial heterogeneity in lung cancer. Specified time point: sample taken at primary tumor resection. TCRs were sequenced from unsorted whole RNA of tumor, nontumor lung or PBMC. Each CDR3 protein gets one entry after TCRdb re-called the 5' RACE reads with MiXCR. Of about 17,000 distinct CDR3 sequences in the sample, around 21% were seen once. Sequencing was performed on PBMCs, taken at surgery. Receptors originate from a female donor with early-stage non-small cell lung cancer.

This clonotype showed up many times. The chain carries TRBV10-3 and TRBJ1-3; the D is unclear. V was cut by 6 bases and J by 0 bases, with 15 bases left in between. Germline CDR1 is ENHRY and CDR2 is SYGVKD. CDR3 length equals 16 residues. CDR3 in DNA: TGTGCCATCAGCGACACTCAGGTTCGCTCTGGAAACACCATATATTTT. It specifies CAISDTQVRSGNTIYF.

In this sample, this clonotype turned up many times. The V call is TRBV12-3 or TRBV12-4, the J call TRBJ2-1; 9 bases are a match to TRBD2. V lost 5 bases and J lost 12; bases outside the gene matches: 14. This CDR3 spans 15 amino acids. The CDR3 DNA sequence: TGTGCCAGCAGTGACTCCGCGGGAGGGGGGATGGGGCAGTTCTTC. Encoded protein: CASSDSAGGGMGQFF.

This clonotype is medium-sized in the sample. CDR3 DNA: TGTGCCAGCAGCTTGTACGCGGGACAGGGTCATCAGGGCGAGCAGTACTTC. Residues: CASSLYAGQGHQGEQYF. The chain recombines TRBV13 with TRBJ2-7; 9 positions agree with TRBD1. This CDR3 comprises 17 residues. After removal of 3 bases from V and 6 bases from J, the junction contained 15 bases not matched to a gene. The germline V gene has CDR1 PRHDT and CDR2 FYEKMQ (reference sequence).

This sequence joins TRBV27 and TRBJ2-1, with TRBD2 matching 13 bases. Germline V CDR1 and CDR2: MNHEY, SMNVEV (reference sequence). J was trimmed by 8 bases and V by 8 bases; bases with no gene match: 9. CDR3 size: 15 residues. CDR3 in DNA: TGTGCCAGCTCTTTATGGACTAGCGGGAGCTATGAGCAGTTCTTC. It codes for CASSLWTSGSYEQFF.

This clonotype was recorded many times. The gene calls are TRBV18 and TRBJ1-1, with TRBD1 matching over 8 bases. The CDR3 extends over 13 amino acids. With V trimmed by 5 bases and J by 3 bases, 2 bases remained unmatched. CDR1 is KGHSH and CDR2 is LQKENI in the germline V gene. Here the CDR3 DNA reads TGTGCCAGCTCAGTGGACAGGGACACTGAAGCTTTCTTT. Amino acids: CASSVDRDTEAFF.

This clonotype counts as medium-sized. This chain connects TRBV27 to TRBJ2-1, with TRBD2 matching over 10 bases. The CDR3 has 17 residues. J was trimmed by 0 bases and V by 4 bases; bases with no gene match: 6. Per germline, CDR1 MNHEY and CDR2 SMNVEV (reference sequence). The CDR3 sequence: CASSSGLAASSYNEQFF. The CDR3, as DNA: TGTGCCAGCAGTTCTGGACTAGCGGCCAGCTCCTACAATGAGCAGTTCTTC.

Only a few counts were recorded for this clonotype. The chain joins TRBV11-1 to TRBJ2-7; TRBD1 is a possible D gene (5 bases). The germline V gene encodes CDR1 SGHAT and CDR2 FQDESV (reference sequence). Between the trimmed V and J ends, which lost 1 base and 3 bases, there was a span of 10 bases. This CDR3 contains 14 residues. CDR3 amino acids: CASSLDRFNYEQYV. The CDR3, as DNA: TGTGCCAGCAGCTTAGACAGGTTTAACTACGAGCAGTACGTC.

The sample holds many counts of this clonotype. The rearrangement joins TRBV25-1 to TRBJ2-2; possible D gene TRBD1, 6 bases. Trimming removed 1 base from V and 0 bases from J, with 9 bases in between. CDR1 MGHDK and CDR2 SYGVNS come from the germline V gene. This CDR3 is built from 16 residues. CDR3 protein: CASSESDSPNTGELFF. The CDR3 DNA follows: TGTGCCAGCAGTGAATCGGACAGCCCGAACACCGGGGAGCTGTTTTTT.

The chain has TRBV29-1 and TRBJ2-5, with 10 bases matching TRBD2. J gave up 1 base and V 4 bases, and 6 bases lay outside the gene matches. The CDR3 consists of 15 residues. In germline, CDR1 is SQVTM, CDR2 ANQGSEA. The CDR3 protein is CSVGSSSGSQETQYF. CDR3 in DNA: TGCAGCGTTGGATCCTCTAGCGGGAGCCAAGAGACCCAGTACTTC.

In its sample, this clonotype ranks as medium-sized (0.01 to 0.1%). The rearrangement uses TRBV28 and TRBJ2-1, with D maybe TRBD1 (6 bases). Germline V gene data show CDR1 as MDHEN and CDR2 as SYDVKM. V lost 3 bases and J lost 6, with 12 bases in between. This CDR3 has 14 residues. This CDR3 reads CASSFVQGTNEQFF. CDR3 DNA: TGTGCCAGCAGTTTTGTTCAGGGGACCAATGAGCAGTTCTTC. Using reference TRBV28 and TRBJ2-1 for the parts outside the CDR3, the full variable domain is DVKVTQSSRYLVKRTGEKVFLECVQDMDHENMFWYRQDPGLGLRLIYFSYDVKMKEKGDIPEGYSVSREKKERFSLILESASTNQTSMYLCASSFVQGTNEQFFGPGTRLTVL.

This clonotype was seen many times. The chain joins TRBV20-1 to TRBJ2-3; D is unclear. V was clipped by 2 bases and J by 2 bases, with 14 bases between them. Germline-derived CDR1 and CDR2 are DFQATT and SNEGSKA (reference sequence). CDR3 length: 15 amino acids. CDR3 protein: CSARRPKALTDTQYF. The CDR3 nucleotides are TGCAGTGCTAGAAGACCCAAGGCGCTCACAGATACGCAGTATTTT.

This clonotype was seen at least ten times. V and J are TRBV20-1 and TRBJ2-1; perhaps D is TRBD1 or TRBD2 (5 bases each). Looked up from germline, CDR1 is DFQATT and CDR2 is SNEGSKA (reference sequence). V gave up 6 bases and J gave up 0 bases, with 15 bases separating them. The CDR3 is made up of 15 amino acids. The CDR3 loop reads CSARWGTGSYNEQFF. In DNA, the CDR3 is TGCAGTGCCAGGTGGGGGACGGGCTCCTACAATGAGCAGTTCTTC.

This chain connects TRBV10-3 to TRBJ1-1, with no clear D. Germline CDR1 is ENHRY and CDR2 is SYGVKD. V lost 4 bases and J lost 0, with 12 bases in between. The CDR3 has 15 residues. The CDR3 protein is CAISAQSGMNTEAFF. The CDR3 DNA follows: TGTGCCATCAGTGCCCAGTCAGGAATGAACACTGAAGCTTTCTTT.

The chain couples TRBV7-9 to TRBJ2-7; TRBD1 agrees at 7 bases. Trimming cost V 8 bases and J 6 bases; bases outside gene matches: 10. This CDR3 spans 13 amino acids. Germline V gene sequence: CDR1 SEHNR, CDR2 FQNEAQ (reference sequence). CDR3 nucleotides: TGTGCCAGCTCACAGACAGGGTTTTCCGAGCAGTACTTC. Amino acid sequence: CASSQTGFSEQYF.